Shown below are 12 T cell receptor beta chains from a single sample sequenced in a study of T cell responses to AZD1222 COVID-19 vaccine. Using immunoSEQ multiplex PCR, the repertoire was profiled, and TCRdb retains in-frame clones only, with some absent. The table includes about 140,000 clones, almost 95% detected once. This sample comprised peripheral blood, obtained 28 days after the second AZD1222 dose. The receptors shown here come from an adult who received the AZD1222 COVID-19 vaccine.

The chain is built from TRBV7-3 and TRBJ1-1, with TRBD1 identical over 10 bases. The junction had 6 bases not matched to a gene; V was cut back by 4 bases and J by 10 bases. This CDR3 spans 13 amino acids. Germline assignment: CDR1 SGHTA and CDR2 FQGTGA. CDR3 region: CASSSRQGAGAFF. In nucleotides, the CDR3 is TGTGCCAGCAGCTCTCGACAGGGGGCTGGAGCTTTCTTT.

The chain recombines TRBV27 with TRBJ1-2; TRBD1 might be the D (5 bases). The germline gives CDR1 MNHEY, CDR2 SMNVEV (reference sequence). The CDR3 loop spans 14 amino acids. V lost 5 bases to trimming and J lost 6 bases, with 16 bases between them. The CDR3 bases are TGTGCCAGCAGTCCGGGACGGGCGTCGGATGGCTACACCTTC. Protein product: CASSPGRASDGYTF.

V usage is TRBV28 and J usage is TRBJ2-5; D not certain. The V end was cut by 2 bases, the J end by 7 bases, with 11 bases between. CDR3 size: 13 residues. The germline gives CDR1 MDHEN, CDR2 SYDVKM. Here the CDR3 reads CASSLEVPGTQYF. For the CDR3, the DNA is TGTGCCAGCAGTTTAGAGGTACCCGGGACCCAGTACTTC.

The chain recombines TRBV9 with TRBJ2-7; 9 bases agree with TRBD2. The CDR3 is 15 residues long. Germline V gives CDR1 SGDLS, CDR2 YYNGEE. V dropped 0 bases and J dropped 6; count of bases not matched to a gene: 7. This chain's CDR3 is CASSVEGSGRLEQYF. Written as DNA, the CDR3 is TGTGCCAGCAGCGTAGAGGGTAGCGGGAGACTCGAGCAGTACTTC.

The chain carries TRBV5-5 and TRBJ2-2, with D hard to call. Deletions cut 0 bases from V and 0 bases from J, with 12 bases between. Germline CDR1 and CDR2: SGHKS and YYEKEE (reference sequence). CDR3 length: 17 amino acids. CDR3 residues: CASSLEFVLSNTGELFF. DNA for the CDR3: TGTGCCAGCAGCTTGGAGTTTGTATTATCGAACACCGGGGAGCTGTTTTTT.

V and J are TRBV5-5 and TRBJ2-7; D perhaps matches TRBD1 (6 bases). From germline, CDR1 is SGHKS and CDR2 YYEKEE (reference sequence). V was pared by 2 bases and J by 6 bases, with 12 bases between. The CDR3 length is 13 residues. The CDR3 loop is CASSFAGEGEQYF. CDR3 in DNA: TGTGCCAGCAGCTTTGCAGGGGAAGGCGAGCAGTACTTC.

CDR3 DNA sequence: TGTGCCAGCAGTTACGGGTTCGGAGAGCAGTTCTTC. This codes for CASSYGFGEQFF. V is TRBV6-5 and J is TRBJ2-1; no clear D gene. CDR1 and CDR2 (germline): MNHEY, SVGAGI. The CDR3 totals 12 residues. V was trimmed by 2 bases and J by 10 bases, leaving 9 bases between them.

The chain joins TRBV30 to TRBJ2-7, with TRBD1 matching 8 bases. The trim removed 0 bases at V and 6 bases at J, leaving 10 bases unmatched. The germline V gene encodes CDR1 GTSNPN and CDR2 SVGIG (reference sequence). The CDR3 runs to 15 residues. CDR3 protein: CAWSVQGVGLREQYF. The CDR3 DNA follows: TGTGCCTGGAGTGTACAGGGGGTAGGCCTTCGCGAGCAGTACTTC. The whole variable domain, remainder taken from reference TRBV30 and TRBJ2-7, is SQTIHQWPATLVQPVGSPLSLECTVEGTSNPNLYWYRQAAGRGLQLLFYSVGIGQISSEVPQNLSASRPQDRQFILSSKKLLLSDSGFYLCAWSVQGVGLREQYFGPGTRLTVT.

This chain links TRBV6-5 with TRBJ2-1; 8 bases agree with TRBD2. The trim removed 6 bases at V and 3 bases at J, leaving 7 bases unmatched. The V gene's germline CDR1 is MNHEY and CDR2 SVGAGI. CDR3 length equals 15 residues. Here the CDR3 DNA reads TGTGCCAGCAGGGCGAGCGGGAGTTACTACAATGAGCAGTTCTTC. Protein sequence: CASRASGSYYNEQFF.

The chain links TRBV27 to TRBJ2-1, with D perhaps matching TRBD2 (7 bases). The germline V gene encodes CDR1 MNHEY and CDR2 SMNVEV (reference sequence). V gave up 3 bases and J gave up 4 bases, with 10 bases separating them. The CDR3 has 14 amino acids. The CDR3 region is CASSLGRGYNEQFF. CDR3 in DNA: TGTGCCAGCAGTTTGGGGAGGGGGTACAATGAGCAGTTCTTC.

Concerning this clone: The sample has other DNA sequences that encode this CDR3 too. The chain links TRBV28 to TRBJ1-2; D is uncertain. The CDR3 is made up of 12 amino acids. CDR1 is MDHEN and CDR2 is SYDVKM in the germline V gene. Between the trimmed V and J ends, which lost 5 bases and 4 bases, there was a span of 8 bases. The CDR3 sequence is CASSGDSYGYTF. In DNA form, the CDR3 reads TGTGCCAGCAGTGGGGATTCCTATGGCTACACCTTC.

The rearrangement uses TRBV10-3 and TRBJ1-1, with unresolved D. CDR1 and CDR2 from the germline V gene are ENHRY and SYGVKD. This CDR3 comprises 13 residues. The V end lost 6 bases, the J end lost 2 bases, and 10 bases lay between the germline ends. CDR3: CAISIQKNTEAFF. The CDR3 region has the DNA TGTGCCATCAGCATACAGAAAAACACTGAAGCTTTCTTT.